This section outlines one TCR beta chain sequence together with its context. The likely explanation is a read error, given a far larger clone one base away. Covering alpha and beta chains, TRAV- and TRBV-specific primers were used for the first-strand cDNA. Amplification of TCRs used a constant-region primer and V-primer adapter for 20 PCR cycles. TCRdb analysed the reads with MiXCR anew, one entry per CDR3 protein. In the table there are 45,000 or so distinct CDR3 sequences, around a quarter of which are singletons. The data stem from a study of low-dose radiotherapy and immunotherapy resistance in tumors. This CDR3 is built from 15 residues. CDR1 and CDR2 (germline): SGHRS, YFSETQ. As to time point: after trial treatment. The treatment was: LDRT plus nivolumab, ipilimumab, low-dose cyclophosphamide and aspirin (RACIN trial). Every donor's regimen consisted of nivolumab, ipilimumab, aspirin, low-dose cyclophosphamide and low-dose radiotherapy.

The source is a male donor with prostate cancer. The input for sequencing was PBMCs, taken after low-dose radiotherapy plus immunotherapy. V is TRBV5-1 and J is TRBJ1-5; TRBD1 agrees at 8 bases. CDR3 bases: TGTGACAGCAGCTTGGTGGCAGGGGGCGATCAGCCCCAGCATTTT. Protein sequence: CDSSLVAGGDQPQHF. Combining the CDR3 with reference TRBV5-1 and TRBJ1-5 gives the whole variable domain KAGVTQTPRYLIKTRGQQVTLSCSPISGHRSVSWYQQTPGQGLQFLFEYFSETQRNKGNFPGRFSGRQFSNSRSEMNVSTLELGDSALYLCDSSLVAGGDQPQHFGDGTRLSIL.